A single sample is the source of the 13 T cell receptor beta chains below, sequenced in a study of blood T cell repertoires in COVID-19. Sequenced by immunoSEQ multiplex PCR; TCRdb stores in-frame clones only, minus some. The data contain 150,000 or so clones, about four fifths of them singletons. The source material was peripheral blood. These TCRs come from a woman in her fifties or sixties with acute or convalescent COVID-19.

The V call is TRBV5-1, the J call TRBJ1-6, with unresolved D. Trimming pared 4 bases from V and 5 bases from J, leaving 7 bases between. Germline V lookup: CDR1 SGHRS, CDR2 YFSETQ. The CDR3 contains 13 residues. CDR3 DNA: TGCGCCAGCAGCCGACTCGATAATTCACCCCTCCACTTT. Translating gives CASSRLDNSPLHF.

This sequence joins TRBV4-1 and TRBJ1-2; no clear D. The CDR3 is 14 residues long. Deletions cut 0 bases from V and 4 bases from J, with 9 bases between. The germline CDR1 and CDR2 sequences are MGHRA and YSYEKL. For the CDR3, the DNA is TGCGCCAGCAGCCAAGACTTAGTCGGCTATGGCTACACCTTC. Residues: CASSQDLVGYGYTF.

The V call is TRBV5-1, the J call TRBJ2-2; the D is unclear. The CDR3 extends over 14 amino acids. V lost 4 bases and J 2 bases, leaving 9 bases between the germline ends. The germline V gene has CDR1 SGHRS and CDR2 YFSETQ. In DNA form, the CDR3 reads TGCGCCAGCAGCCCGGAGCTAAACACCGGGGAGCTGTTTTTT. Translating it yields CASSPELNTGELFF.

This chain uses TRBV5-1 with TRBJ2-7; 8 positions match TRBD2. The CDR3 sequence is 16 residues long. The V segment lost 1 base and the J segment 2 bases; nucleotides outside the gene matches: 8. Germline V CDR1 and CDR2: SGHRS, YFSETQ. The CDR3 reads CASSLSSSGPPYEQYF. The CDR3 DNA follows: TGCGCCAGCAGCTTGTCCTCTAGCGGGCCCCCCTACGAGCAGTACTTC.

This clone showed up just once. The genes are TRBV28 and TRBJ2-7; TRBD1 might be the D (6 bases). In germline, CDR1 is MDHEN, CDR2 SYDVKM. This CDR3 has 18 amino acids. The ends were cut back, 7 bases at V and 2 bases at J, with 27 bases in the middle. The CDR3 protein is CASTPSEGLDRSTYEQYV. CDR3 nucleotide sequence: TGTGCCAGCACACCCTCCGAAGGCCTTGACAGGTCAACCTACGAGCAGTACGTC.

The chain combines TRBV20-1 with TRBJ1-3; possibly TRBD1 for D (6 bases). The ends were cut back, 5 bases at V and 0 bases at J, with 11 bases in the middle. Germline V lookup: CDR1 DFQATT, CDR2 SNEGSKA (reference sequence). This CDR3 spans 14 amino acids. The CDR3 reads CSARDRISGNTIYF. The CDR3 DNA is TGCAGTGCTCGTGACAGGATCTCTGGAAACACCATATATTTT.

This clone is a singleton in its sample. As DNA, the CDR3 is TGTGCCAGCAGCTTGGATAGCGGGGAGGGGAGTCAGCCCCAGCATTTT. Its translation is CASSLDSGEGSQPQHF. The genes are TRBV5-6 and TRBJ1-5; TRBD1 might be the D (5 bases). Trimming took 0 bases from V and 6 from J, leaving 16 bases between them. The V gene's germline CDR1 is SGHDT and CDR2 YYEEEE. The CDR3 sequence is 16 residues long.

This clone turned up a few times. This chain joins TRBV23-1 and TRBJ1-1, with 7 bases fitting TRBD1. TRBV23-1 is filed as an ORF, its function uncertain. CDR3 length equals 19 residues. V lost 0 bases to trimming and J lost 3 bases; unmatched junction nucleotides: 16. The CDR3 here is CASSQSGTTYRGEDTEAFF. CDR3 nucleotide sequence: TGCGCCAGCAGTCAATCGGGGACGACCTACAGGGGAGAGGACACTGAAGCTTTCTTT.

The J gene is TRBJ1-2, the V gene TRBV10-2; D unclear. The germline gives CDR1 WSHSY, CDR2 SAAADI. The germline V and J ends were trimmed by 0 bases and 3 bases, with 5 bases remaining between them. The CDR3 contains 13 residues. The CDR3 bases are TGCGCCAGCAGTGAGTCGCAGTACTATGGCTACACCTTC. Translating it yields CASSESQYYGYTF.

The table lists this clone with a few counts. The J gene is TRBJ2-1, the V gene TRBV7-3, with a possible D match to TRBD1 (6 bases). The CDR3 totals 16 residues. Looked up from germline, CDR1 is SGHTA and CDR2 is FQGTGA. V was clipped by 2 bases and J by 0 bases, with 11 bases between them. CDR3 loop: CASSLQGSTSYNEQFF. The CDR3 DNA sequence: TGTGCCAGCAGCTTACAGGGGTCAACCTCCTACAATGAGCAGTTCTTC.

The chain employs TRBV21-1 and TRBJ2-7; the D call of TRBD1 is as the table states it, not checked on the DNA. TRBV21-1 is a pseudogene segment. The CDR3 contains 13 residues. CDR3 sequence: CASSKVDKPWQYV. The CDR3 bases are TGTGCCAGCAGCAAAGTAGACAAGCCATGGCAGTACGTC.

This clone was picked up a small number of times. The chain employs TRBV11-2 and TRBJ1-3; D is ambiguous. Germline V gives CDR1 SGHAT, CDR2 FQNNGV. V was pared by 5 bases and J by 0 bases, with 11 bases between. The CDR3 contains 15 residues. CDR3 sequence reads: CASSLSSTSGNTIYF. As DNA, the CDR3 is TGTGCCAGCAGCCTCTCGAGTACCTCTGGAAACACCATATATTTT.

The genes are TRBV7-9 and TRBJ2-1; tentative D call: TRBD2 (6 bases). With 5 bases removed from V and 2 bases from J, the gap between germline ends came to 13 bases. The CDR3 length is 15 residues. Germline V gene lookup returns CDR1 SEHNR and CDR2 FQNEAQ (reference sequence). The DNA for the CDR3 is TGTGCCAGCAGCCGGGACTTGACCGCCTACAATGAGCAGTTCTTC. Translating it yields CASSRDLTAYNEQFF. The whole variable domain, filled in from reference TRBV7-9 and TRBJ2-1, reads DTGVSQNPRHKITKRGQNVTFRCDPISEHNRLYWYRQTLGQGPEFLTYFQNEAQLEKSRLLSDRFSAERPKGSFSTLEIQRTEQGDSAMYLCASSRDLTAYNEQFFGPGTRLTVL.